This T cell receptor beta chain came from a study of blood T cells in healthy people across ages. Overall study findings and caveats: Older age coincided with a roughly linear decline in TCR beta diversity per million T cells. Relative to aged donors, long-lived donors carried more naive CD4+ cells and displayed higher diversity. It was not known whether donors were CMV positive (a possible confounder of expanded clonotype changes).

In this sample, this clonotype turned up many times. Its antigen is not known. Germline V gene sequence: CDR1 SNHLY, CDR2 FYNNEI. Deletions cut 3 bases from V and 6 bases from J, with 9 bases between. This CDR3 has 14 amino acids. A second PCR, run for about 7 to 11 cycles, used a sample-barcoded 5' primer plus a J-beta primer mix. From each sample, at least 2.5 million paired-end reads containing CDR3 were obtained. TCRdb ran MiXCR on the 5' RACE reads and lists one entry per CDR3 protein. The sample gives 1.5 million to 2 million distinct CDR3 sequences, 34% of which show up once; about 11% is in the top ten.

The chain uses TRBV2 and TRBJ1-6; D gene unclear. Sequencing input: blood. This sequence was found in a woman younger than 45 in good health. CDR3 region: CASSDELGNSPLHF. The CDR3 DNA follows: TGTGCCAGCAGTGATGAGCTCGGTAATTCACCCCTCCACTTT.